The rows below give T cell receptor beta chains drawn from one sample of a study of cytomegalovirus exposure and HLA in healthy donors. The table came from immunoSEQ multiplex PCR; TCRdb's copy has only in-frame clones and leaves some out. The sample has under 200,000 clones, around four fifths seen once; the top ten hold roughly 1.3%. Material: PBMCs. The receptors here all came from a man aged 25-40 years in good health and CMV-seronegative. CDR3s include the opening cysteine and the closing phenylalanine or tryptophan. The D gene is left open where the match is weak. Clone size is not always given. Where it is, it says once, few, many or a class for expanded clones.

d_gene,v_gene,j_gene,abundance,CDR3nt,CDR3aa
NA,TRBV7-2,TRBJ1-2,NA,TGTGCCAGCAGCCCGTCAACAGACGGAGGGTATGGCTACACCTTC,CASSPSTDGGYGYTF
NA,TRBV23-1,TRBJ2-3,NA,TGCGCCAGCACGAAAGGGGAAATTAGAGATACGCAGTATTTT,CASTKGEIRDTQYF
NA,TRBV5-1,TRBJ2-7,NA,TGCGCCAGCAGCTCCGACAGTAACGAGCAGTACTTC,CASSSDSNEQYF
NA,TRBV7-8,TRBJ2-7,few,TGTGCCAGCAGCTCAGGGGCACTCCTCCCCGCCTACGAGCAGTACTTC,CASSSGALLPAYEQYF
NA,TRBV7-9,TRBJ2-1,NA,TGTGCCAGCAGCTGGTACGACTACCAGTTCTTC,CASSWYDYQFF
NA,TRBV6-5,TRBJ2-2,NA,TGTGCCAGCAGTTACCAGGGGGGCGGCACCGGGGAGCTGTTTTTT,CASSYQGGGTGELFF
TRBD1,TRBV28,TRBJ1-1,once,TGTGCCAGCAGTCTTGGACAGGGTCCCCACACTGAAGCTTTCTTT,CASSLGQGPHTEAFF
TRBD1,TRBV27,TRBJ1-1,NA,TGTGCCAGCAGTCTAGGACAGGGTGGGACTGAAGCTTTCTTT,CASSLGQGGTEAFF
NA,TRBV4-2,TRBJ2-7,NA,TGTGCCAGCAGCCGGGGGGGCGGGATACTCAACGAGCAGTACTTC,CASSRGGGILNEQYF
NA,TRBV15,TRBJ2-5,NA,TGTGCCACCAGCAGGTCTAGACCTCCACAAGAGACCCAGTACTTC,CATSRSRPPQETQYF
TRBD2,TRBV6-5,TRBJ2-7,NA,TGTGCCAGCAGTTACTCGATGGGACTAGCAAGCTACGAGCAGTACTTC,CASSYSMGLASYEQYF
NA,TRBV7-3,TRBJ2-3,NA,TGTGCCAGCAGCTTTTCCAGTGATACGCAGTATTTT,CASSFSSDTQYF
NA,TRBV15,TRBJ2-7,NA,TGTGCCACCAGCAGTACGCGGAGCTCCTACGAGCAGTACTTC,CATSSTRSSYEQYF
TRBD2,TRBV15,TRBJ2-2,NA,TGTGCCACCAGCAAGCCTAGCGGGGGCCGCACCGGGGAGCTGTTTTTT,CATSKPSGGRTGELFF
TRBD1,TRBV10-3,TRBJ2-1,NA,TGTGCCATCAGTCGGGACAGGGGGTTAAATGAGCAGTTCTTC,CAISRDRGLNEQFF
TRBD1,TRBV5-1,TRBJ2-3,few,TGCGCCAGCGAAAGGACAGGGGGCGGGGATACGCAGTATTTT,CASERTGGGDTQYF